Shown below are 3 T cell receptor beta chains from a single sample sequenced in a study of Graves' ophthalmopathy and Graves' hyperthyroidism (dated by TCRdb to about 2018). Sequencing was performed on an Illumina HiSeq 2000. TCR beta CDR3 regions were amplified from RNA transcripts for repertoire sequencing. HTBI primers and the Qiagen OneStep RT-PCR kit were used in a first-round RT-PCR, which was followed by a second-round multiplex PCR, size selection and purification. TCRdb took the public reads, trimmed them with fastp at Q25, ran MiXCR for clone calling and kept in-frame beta chains. Each CDR3 protein appears once, grouped with its most common genes and DNA. The sample table shows around 520,000 distinct CDR3 sequences, and just under 40% are seen once. About 4.1% of the sample is taken by the ten largest. The specimen sequenced was peripheral blood or thyroid tissue (not recorded which). The receptors were gathered from an adult man with Graves' hyperthyroidism.

This clonotype was seen at least ten times. The V and J genes are TRBV27 and TRBJ2-7, with TRBD1 identical over 8 bases. V was clipped by 5 bases and J by 7 bases; unmatched bases: 4. Germline CDR1 MNHEY, CDR2 SMNVEV (reference sequence). The CDR3 runs 12 residues. The CDR3 DNA follows: TGTGCCAGCAGTCGACAGGGGAATGAGCAGTACTTC. This sequence encodes CASSRQGNEQYF.

This clonotype came up many times. V gene TRBV24-1 combines with J gene TRBJ1-2, with a weak D call TRBD1 (5 bases). V lost 7 bases to trimming and J lost 0 bases, with 17 bases between them. The germline V gene encodes CDR1 KGHDR and CDR2 SFDVKD. This CDR3 contains 16 residues. The CDR3 protein is CATSGAPTETNYGYTF. The CDR3 nucleotides read TGTGCCACCAGCGGCGCTCCGACAGAGACTAACTATGGCTACACCTTC.

In this sample, this clonotype turned up many times. This chain's CDR3 is CASAEAADAEAFF. CDR3 bases: TGCGCCAGCGCCGAGGCCGCGGACGCTGAAGCTTTCTTT. The chain links TRBV10-2 to TRBJ1-1; unclear D gene. CDR1 is WSHSY, CDR2 SAAADI, per germline. This CDR3 comprises 13 residues. Trimming removed 8 bases from V and 6 bases from J, with 16 bases in between.